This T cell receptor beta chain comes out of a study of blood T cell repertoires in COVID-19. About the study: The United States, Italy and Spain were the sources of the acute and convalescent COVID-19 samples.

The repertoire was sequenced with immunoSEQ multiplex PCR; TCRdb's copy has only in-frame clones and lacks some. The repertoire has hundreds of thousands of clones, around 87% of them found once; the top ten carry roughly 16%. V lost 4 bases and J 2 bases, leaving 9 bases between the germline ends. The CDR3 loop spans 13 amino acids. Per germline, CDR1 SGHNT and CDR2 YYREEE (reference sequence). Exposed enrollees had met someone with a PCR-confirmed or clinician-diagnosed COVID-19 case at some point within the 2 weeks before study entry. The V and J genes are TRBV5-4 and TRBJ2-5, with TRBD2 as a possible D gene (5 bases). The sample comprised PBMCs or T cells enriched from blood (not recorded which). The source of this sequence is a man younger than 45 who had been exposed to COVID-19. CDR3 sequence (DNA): TGTGCCAGCAGCAGGAGCGGACAAGAGACCCAGTACTTC. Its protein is CASSRSGQETQYF.